These 3 T cell receptor beta chains were sequenced from one sample in a study of blood T cell repertoires in COVID-19. The method was immunoSEQ multiplex PCR; TCRdb's version includes in-frame clones alone and lacks a portion of them. The repertoire includes 65,000 to 70,000 clones, approximately 83% of them detected once, and approximately 15% sits in the top ten. Source material: peripheral blood. Receptor source: a middle-aged man with COVID-19, enrolled during active disease.

This clone has just one count. The gene calls are TRBV2 and TRBJ1-2; D is unclear. The CDR3 contains 14 residues. V was pared by 4 bases and J by 1 base, with 10 bases between. The V gene's germline CDR1 is SNHLY and CDR2 FYNNEI. CDR3 DNA: TGTGCCAGCAGTGGAGGGAGTCTTAACTATGGCTACACCTTC. This translates into CASSGGSLNYGYTF.

J is TRBJ2-5 and V is TRBV2; the D gene is possibly TRBD2 (6 bases). The V and J ends lost 6 bases and 5 bases respectively, with 13 bases between them. The CDR3 is 13 residues long. Germline V gene sequence: CDR1 SNHLY, CDR2 FYNNEI. The DNA of the CDR3 is TGTGCCAGCAGCAGACTAGAGGCCGAGACCCAGTACTTC. Its protein is CASSRLEAETQYF. Full variable domain (outside the CDR3, taken from reference TRBV2 and TRBJ2-5): EPEVTQTPSHQVTQMGQEVILRCVPISNHLYFYWYRQILGQKVEFLVSFYNNEISEKSEIFDDQFSVERPDGSNFTLKIRSTKLEDSAMYFCASSRLEAETQYFGPGTRLLVL.

The chain has TRBV12-3 or TRBV12-4 and TRBJ2-7; 9 nucleotides align to TRBD1. The V and J ends lost 5 bases and 7 bases, in that order; junction bases with no gene match: 6. This CDR3 comprises 13 residues. CDR3 DNA: TGTGCCAGCAGTATACAGGGGGCGCGTGAGCAGTACTTC. It specifies CASSIQGAREQYF.